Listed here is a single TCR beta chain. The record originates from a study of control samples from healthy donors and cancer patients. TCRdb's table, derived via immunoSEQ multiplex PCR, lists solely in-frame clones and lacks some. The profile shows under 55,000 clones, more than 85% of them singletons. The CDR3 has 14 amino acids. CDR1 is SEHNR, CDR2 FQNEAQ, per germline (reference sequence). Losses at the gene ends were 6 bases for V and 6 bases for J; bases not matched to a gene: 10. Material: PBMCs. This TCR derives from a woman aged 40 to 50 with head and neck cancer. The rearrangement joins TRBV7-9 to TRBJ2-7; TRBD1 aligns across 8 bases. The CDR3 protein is CASRTRTDRGEQYF. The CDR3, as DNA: TGTGCCAGCAGAACAAGGACAGACAGGGGCGAGCAGTACTTC. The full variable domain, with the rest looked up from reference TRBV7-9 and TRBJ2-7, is DTGVSQNPRHKITKRGQNVTFRCDPISEHNRLYWYRQTLGQGPEFLTYFQNEAQLEKSRLLSDRFSAERPKGSFSTLEIQRTEQGDSAMYLCASRTRTDRGEQYFGPGTRLTVT.